This TCR beta chain was recorded in a study of T cell responses to AZD1222 COVID-19 vaccine. The V gene lost 0 bases and the J gene lost 4 bases, with 12 bases spanning the gap. This CDR3 contains 15 residues. Germline V gives CDR1 SGHDN, CDR2 FVKESK. This clone was detected once. As yet, its antigen is unknown. Sequenced by immunoSEQ multiplex PCR; TCRdb stores in-frame clones only, minus some. Of under 140,000 clones listed, about 94% are singletons. Overall study results and limits: Reports say nearly half of spike-specific TCRs go after unmutated variant regions.

The chain carries TRBV14 and TRBJ1-2, with D maybe TRBD1 (5 bases). The sequence was obtained from an adult who received the AZD1222 COVID-19 vaccine. The sample here was peripheral blood, taken 28 days after the second AZD1222 dose. The CDR3 nucleotides are TGTGCCAGCAGCCAAGATCGGGGGAACCTCTATGGCTACACCTTC. Translating it yields CASSQDRGNLYGYTF.